These 9 T cell receptor beta chains originate from one sample sequenced in a study of T cells in Graves' hyperthyroidism and ophthalmopathy. Amplification of TCR beta CDR3 regions was performed using RNA transcripts as template. The TCR CDR3 was amplified in a first-round RT-PCR using the HTBI primer set. TCRdb re-called the multiplex PCR reads through MiXCR, storing one row per CDR3 protein. The sample yields about 840,000 distinct CDR3 sequences, roughly 40% seen once. Sequencing input: blood. The receptors were gathered from a young man with Graves' hyperthyroidism.

This chain links TRBV29-1 with TRBJ2-3, with 9 positions matching TRBD1. From germline, CDR1 is SQVTM and CDR2 ANQGSEA. The junction had 11 bases not matched to a gene; V was cut back by 4 bases and J by 3 bases. The CDR3 contains 16 residues. The CDR3 bases are TGCAGCGTTGTTTCTTCGACAGGGGGAGTTACAGATACGCAGTATTTT. It is translated as CSVVSSTGGVTDTQYF.

The chain joins TRBV29-1 to TRBJ2-7; possibly TRBD2 for D (6 bases). The J call may be in error: the DNA end matches TRBJ2-1 better. The CDR3 consists of 14 residues. The germline gives CDR1 SQVTM, CDR2 ANQGSEA. CDR3 region: CSAHEGLSYNEQFF. The CDR3 DNA is TGCAGCGCCCACGAGGGACTCTCCTACAATGAGCAGTTCTTC.

V and J are TRBV2 and TRBJ1-5, with D tentatively TRBD1 (5 bases). V was shortened by 1 base and J by 7 bases, with 11 bases between the two germline ends. The CDR3 consists of 14 residues. Germline CDR1 SNHLY, CDR2 FYNNEI. The CDR3 loop reads CASSEGGEEQPQHF. CDR3 in DNA: TGTGCCAGCAGTGAAGGGGGGGAGGAACAGCCCCAGCATTTT.

The gene calls are TRBV7-9 and TRBJ2-5; D unresolved. The CDR3 runs 15 residues. Per germline, CDR1 SEHNR and CDR2 FQNEAQ (reference sequence). V was trimmed by 8 bases and J by 1 base, leaving 17 bases between them. The CDR3 DNA sequence: TGTGCCAGCCACTCGGGCAGAACTTTCCAAGAGACCCAGTACTTC. Translating gives CASHSGRTFQETQYF.

The V and J genes are TRBV29-1 and TRBJ1-2; D call uncertain. The CDR3 runs 11 residues. The V end lost 8 bases, the J end lost 0 bases, and 7 bases lay between the germline ends. Germline CDR1 reads SQVTM; CDR2 reads ANQGSEA. The CDR3 loop is CSLAANYGYTF. In DNA, the CDR3 is TGCAGCTTGGCGGCTAACTATGGCTACACCTTC.

There are many counts of this clonotype. The gene calls are TRBV19 and TRBJ1-5, with 8 bases lining up with TRBD1. This CDR3 has 15 amino acids. V lost 6 bases, J lost 4 bases, and 8 bases stayed unmatched. The germline V gene encodes CDR1 LNHDA and CDR2 SQIVND (reference sequence). CDR3 sequence reads: CASSETGAGNQPQHF. In nucleotides, the CDR3 is TGTGCCAGTAGCGAGACAGGGGCGGGAAATCAGCCCCAGCATTTT.

This clonotype occurred a few times. The V gene is TRBV3-1, the J gene TRBJ1-6; tentatively, D is TRBD1 (5 bases). Germline lookup yields CDR1 LGHDT and CDR2 YNNKEL (reference sequence). V lost 0 bases and J 11 bases, leaving 8 bases between the germline ends. The CDR3 sequence is 13 residues long. The CDR3 coding sequence is TGTGCCAGCAGCCAAGATCGAGGGGCACCCCTCCACTTT. It yields the protein CASSQDRGAPLHF. Supplemented by reference TRBV3-1 and TRBJ1-6, the full variable domain reads DTAVSQTPKYLVTQMGNDKSIKCEQNLGHDTMYWYKQDSKKFLKIMFSYNNKELIINETVPNRFSPKSPDKAHLNLHINSLELGDSAVYFCASSQDRGAPLHFGNGTRLTVT.

This clonotype was seen only a few times. The chain is built from TRBV7-3 and TRBJ1-2, with TRBD1 matching over 8 bases. J gave up 0 bases and V 5 bases, and 8 bases lay outside the gene matches. Germline CDR1 reads SGHTA; CDR2 reads FQGTGA. The CDR3 extends over 16 amino acids. CDR3 DNA sequence: TGTGCCAGCAGCCCCCCCACAGGGGGACCTAACTATGGCTACACCTTC. Encoded protein: CASSPPTGGPNYGYTF.

This chain links TRBV7-8 with TRBJ1-6; possibly TRBD1 for D (6 bases). This CDR3 region has 15 residues. Germline V gene data show CDR1 as SGHVS and CDR2 as FQNEAQ. Trimming left V 1 base short and J 11 bases short, with 15 bases between. In nucleotides, the CDR3 is TGTGCCAGCAGCTTAGATTCGGGGGGCGGTCCACCCCTCCACTTT. Its translation is CASSLDSGGGPPLHF.